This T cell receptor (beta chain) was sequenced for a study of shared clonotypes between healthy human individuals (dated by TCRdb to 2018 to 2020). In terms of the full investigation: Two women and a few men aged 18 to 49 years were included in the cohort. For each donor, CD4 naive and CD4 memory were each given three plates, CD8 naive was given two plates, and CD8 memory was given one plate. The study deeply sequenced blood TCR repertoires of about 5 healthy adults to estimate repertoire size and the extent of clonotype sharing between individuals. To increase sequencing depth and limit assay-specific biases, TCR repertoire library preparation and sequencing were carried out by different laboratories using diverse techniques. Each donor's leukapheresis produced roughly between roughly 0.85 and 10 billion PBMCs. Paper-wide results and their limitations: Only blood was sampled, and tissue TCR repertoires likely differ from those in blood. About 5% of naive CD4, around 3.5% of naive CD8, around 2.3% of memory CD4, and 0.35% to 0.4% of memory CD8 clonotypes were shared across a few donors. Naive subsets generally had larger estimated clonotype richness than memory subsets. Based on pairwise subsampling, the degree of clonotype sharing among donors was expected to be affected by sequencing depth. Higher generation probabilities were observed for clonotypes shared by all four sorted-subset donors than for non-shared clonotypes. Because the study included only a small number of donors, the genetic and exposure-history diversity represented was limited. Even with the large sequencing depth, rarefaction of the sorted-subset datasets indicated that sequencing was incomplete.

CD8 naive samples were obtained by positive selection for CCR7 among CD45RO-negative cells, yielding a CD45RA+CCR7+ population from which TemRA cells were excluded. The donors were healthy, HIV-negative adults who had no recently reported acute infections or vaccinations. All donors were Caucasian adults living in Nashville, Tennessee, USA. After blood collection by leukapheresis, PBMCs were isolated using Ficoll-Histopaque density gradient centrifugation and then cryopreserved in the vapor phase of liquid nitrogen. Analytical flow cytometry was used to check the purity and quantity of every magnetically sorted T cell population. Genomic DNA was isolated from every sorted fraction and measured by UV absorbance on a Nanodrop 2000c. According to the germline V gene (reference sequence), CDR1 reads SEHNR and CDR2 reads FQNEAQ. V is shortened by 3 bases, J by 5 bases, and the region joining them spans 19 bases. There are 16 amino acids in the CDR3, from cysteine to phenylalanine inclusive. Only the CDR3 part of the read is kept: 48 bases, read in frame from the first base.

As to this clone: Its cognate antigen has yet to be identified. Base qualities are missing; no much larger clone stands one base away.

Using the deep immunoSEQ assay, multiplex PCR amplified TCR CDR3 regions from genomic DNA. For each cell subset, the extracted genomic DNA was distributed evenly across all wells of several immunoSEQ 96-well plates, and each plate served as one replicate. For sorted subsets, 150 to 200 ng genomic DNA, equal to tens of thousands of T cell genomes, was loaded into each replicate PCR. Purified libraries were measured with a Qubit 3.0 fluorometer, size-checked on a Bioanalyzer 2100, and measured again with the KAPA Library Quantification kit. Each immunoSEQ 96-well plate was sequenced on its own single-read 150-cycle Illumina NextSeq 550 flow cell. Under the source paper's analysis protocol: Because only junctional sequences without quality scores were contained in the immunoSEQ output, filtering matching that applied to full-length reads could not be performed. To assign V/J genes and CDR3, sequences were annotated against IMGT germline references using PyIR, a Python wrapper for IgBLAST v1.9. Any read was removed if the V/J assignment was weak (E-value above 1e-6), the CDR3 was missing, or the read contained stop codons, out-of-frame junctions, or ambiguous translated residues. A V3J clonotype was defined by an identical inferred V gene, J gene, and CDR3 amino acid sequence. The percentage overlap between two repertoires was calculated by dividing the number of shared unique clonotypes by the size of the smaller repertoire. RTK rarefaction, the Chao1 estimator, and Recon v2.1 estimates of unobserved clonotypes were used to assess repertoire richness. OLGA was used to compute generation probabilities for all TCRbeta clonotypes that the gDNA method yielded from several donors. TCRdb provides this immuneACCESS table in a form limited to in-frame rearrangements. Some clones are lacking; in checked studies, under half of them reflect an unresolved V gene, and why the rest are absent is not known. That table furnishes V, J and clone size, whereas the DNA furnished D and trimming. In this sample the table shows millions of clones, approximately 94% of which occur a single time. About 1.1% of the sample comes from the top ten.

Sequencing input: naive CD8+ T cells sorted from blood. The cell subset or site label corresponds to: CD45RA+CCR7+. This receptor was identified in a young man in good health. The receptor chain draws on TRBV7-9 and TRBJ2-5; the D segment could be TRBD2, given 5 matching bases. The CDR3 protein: CASSFGPEALGETQYF. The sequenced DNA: TGTGCCAGCAGCTTTGGCCCGGAGGCCTTAGGGGAGACCCAGTACTTC.